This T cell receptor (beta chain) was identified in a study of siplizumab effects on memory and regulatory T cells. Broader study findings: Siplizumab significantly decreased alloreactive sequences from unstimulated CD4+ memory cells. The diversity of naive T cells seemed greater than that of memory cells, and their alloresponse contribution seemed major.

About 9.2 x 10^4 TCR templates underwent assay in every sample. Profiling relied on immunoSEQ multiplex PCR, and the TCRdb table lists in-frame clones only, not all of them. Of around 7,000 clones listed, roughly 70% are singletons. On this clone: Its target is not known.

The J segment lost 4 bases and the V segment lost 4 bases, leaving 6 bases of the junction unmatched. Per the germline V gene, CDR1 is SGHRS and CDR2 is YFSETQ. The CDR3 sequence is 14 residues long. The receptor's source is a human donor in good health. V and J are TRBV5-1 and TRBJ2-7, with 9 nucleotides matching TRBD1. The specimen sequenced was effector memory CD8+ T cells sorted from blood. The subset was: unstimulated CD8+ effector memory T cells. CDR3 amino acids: CASSTRTGAYEQYF. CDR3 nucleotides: TGCGCCAGCAGCACCCGGACAGGGGCTTACGAGCAGTACTTC.